Presented here are 14 T cell receptor beta chains from one specimen sequenced in a study of cytomegalovirus exposure and HLA in healthy donors. PCR employed 60 Vbeta and 13 Jbeta primers. Clones were sequenced by immunoSEQ multiplex PCR, and TCRdb holds only the in-frame ones, with some missing. Of tens of thousands of clones in the sample, roughly nine tenths were seen once. Sequenced input: PBMCs. All receptors derive from a woman in her twenties or thirties in good health and CMV-seropositive.

This chain connects TRBV5-1 to TRBJ2-7, with TRBD2 matching over 12 bases. The germline CDR1 and CDR2 sequences are SGHRS and YFSETQ. Germline trimming cut 0 bases from V and 1 base from J; bases unmatched to any gene: 11. The CDR3 runs 19 residues. The CDR3 DNA follows: TGCGCCAGCAGCTTGGTTGGTCCTAGCGGGAGGGGTAGGTCCTACGAGCAGTACTTC. As protein: CASSLVGPSGRGRSYEQYF.

The rearrangement uses TRBV2 and TRBJ2-3; possibly TRBD2 for D (6 bases). V was pared by 5 bases and J by 0 bases, with 15 bases between. The CDR3 loop spans 16 amino acids. Germline assignment: CDR1 SNHLY and CDR2 FYNNEI. The CDR3 DNA is TGTGCCAGCAGTACCGGGACTCCGAAAAGCACAGATACGCAGTATTTT. It specifies CASSTGTPKSTDTQYF.

The table lists this clone with a few counts. The chain uses TRBV19 and TRBJ2-2; 9 bases are shared with TRBD2. V dropped 4 bases and J dropped 5; count of bases not matched to a gene: 8. This CDR3 has 16 residues. CDR1 is LNHDA, CDR2 SQIVND, per germline (reference sequence). CDR3 protein: CASSTIAGAGTGELFF. The CDR3 bases are TGTGCCAGTAGTACGATAGCGGGAGCGGGTACCGGGGAGCTGTTTTTT.

This chain joins TRBV4-2 and TRBJ2-7; weak D call: TRBD2 (5 bases). With 0 bases removed from V and 2 bases from J, the gap between germline ends came to 11 bases. The CDR3 runs to 15 residues. The germline V gene has CDR1 LGHNA and CDR2 YNFKEQ. CDR3 sequence reads: CASSQESAVAYEQYF. The CDR3 DNA follows: TGTGCCAGCAGCCAAGAATCAGCGGTGGCCTACGAGCAGTACTTC.

This clone appeared a few times. The V call is TRBV27, the J call TRBJ2-5, with 10 bases identical to TRBD1. With V trimmed by 4 bases and J by 5 bases, 7 bases remained unmatched. CDR1 and CDR2 from the germline V gene are MNHEY and SMNVEV (reference sequence). The CDR3 covers 15 residues. CDR3 in DNA: TGTGCCAGCAGTTCCCCGACAGGGGGCCAGGAGACCCAGTACTTC. Translated, it gives CASSSPTGGQETQYF.

As DNA, the CDR3 is TGTGCCAGCAGTGAAATTCGGGACACTTACTACGAGCAGTACTTC. This translates into CASSEIRDTYYEQYF. The chain recombines TRBV2 with TRBJ2-7; TRBD1 is a possible D gene (6 bases). V was trimmed by 2 bases and J by 3 bases, leaving 14 bases between them. The CDR3 has 15 amino acids. Germline V gives CDR1 SNHLY, CDR2 FYNNEI.

The chain has TRBV11-2 and TRBJ1-1, with 8 bases lining up with TRBD1. Germline values: CDR1 SGHAT, CDR2 FQNNGV. V shed 5 bases and J 7 bases; nucleotides not matched to a gene: 6. This CDR3 has 13 residues. The CDR3, as DNA: TGTGCCAGCAGCCCCCGACAGGGGTATGAAGCTTTCTTT. Its translation is CASSPRQGYEAFF. Supplemented by reference TRBV11-2 and TRBJ1-1, the full variable domain reads EAGVAQSPRYKIIEKRQSVAFWCNPISGHATLYWYQQILGQGPKLLIQFQNNGVVDDSQLPKDRFSAERLKGVDSTLKIQPAKLEDSAVYLCASSPRQGYEAFFGQGTRLTVV.

This clone appeared once. The chain is built from TRBV28 and TRBJ2-3; TRBD2 is a possible D gene (6 bases). Trimming shortened V by 3 bases and J by 1 base, and 8 bases separated the two germline ends. In germline, CDR1 is MDHEN, CDR2 SYDVKM. The CDR3 is made up of 14 amino acids. The CDR3 DNA reads as TGTGCCAGCAGTTTTGTAGCGGGCACAGATACGCAGTATTTT. It specifies CASSFVAGTDTQYF. The full variable domain, rest sourced from reference TRBV28 and TRBJ2-3, is DVKVTQSSRYLVKRTGEKVFLECVQDMDHENMFWYRQDPGLGLRLIYFSYDVKMKEKGDIPEGYSVSREKKERFSLILESASTNQTSMYLCASSFVAGTDTQYFGPGTRLTVL.

This chain uses TRBV19 with TRBJ1-5; 8 bases match TRBD1. The CDR3 sequence is 15 residues long. Trimming removed 8 bases from V and 3 bases from J; junction bases left unmatched: 9. Germline CDR1 and CDR2: LNHDA and SQIVND (reference sequence). The CDR3 here is CASHRTGWVNQPQHF. CDR3 DNA: TGTGCCAGTCACCGGACAGGGTGGGTCAATCAGCCCCAGCATTTT.

The chain combines TRBV10-3 with TRBJ2-1, with TRBD1 matching 7 bases. In germline, CDR1 is ENHRY, CDR2 SYGVKD. The CDR3 extends over 16 amino acids. J gave up 3 bases and V 4 bases, and 9 bases lay outside the gene matches. The CDR3 DNA follows: TGTGCCATCAGTGCAGAACAGGGGAGCGGCTACAATGAGCAGTTCTTC. Its translation: CAISAEQGSGYNEQFF.

The V call is TRBV30, the J call TRBJ1-1; a weak D match, TRBD1 (5 bases). The CDR3 length is 18 residues. The germline V and J ends were trimmed by 0 bases and 4 bases, with 24 bases remaining between them. CDR1 is GTSNPN, CDR2 SVGIG, per germline (reference sequence). The CDR3 loop reads CAWSVLFPRGTKGTEAFF. The CDR3 DNA follows: TGTGCCTGGAGTGTACTTTTCCCCCGCGGGACCAAAGGCACTGAAGCTTTCTTT.

V usage is TRBV9 and J usage is TRBJ2-6; 10 bases fit TRBD2. CDR3 length equals 18 residues. Germline-derived CDR1 and CDR2 are SGDLS and YYNGEE. The V gene end was trimmed by 4 bases and the J gene end by 1 base; junction bases not matched to a gene: 8. CDR3 in DNA: TGTGCCAGCAGCCTCACTAGCGGGGTGGGTTCTGGGGCCAACGTCCTGACTTTC. Its translation is CASSLTSGVGSGANVLTF.

J is TRBJ2-5 and V is TRBV7-8, with 7 bases that match TRBD1. The germline gives CDR1 SGHVS, CDR2 FQNEAQ. Unmatched junction bases numbered 10, after V lost 1 base and J lost 2 bases. The CDR3 is 17 residues long. CDR3 loop: CASSLGYRGARQETQYF. The CDR3 coding sequence is TGTGCCAGCAGCTTAGGCTACAGGGGCGCCAGGCAAGAGACCCAGTACTTC.

The chain has TRBV30 and TRBJ2-4; tentatively, D is TRBD2 (5 bases). CDR3 length equals 11 residues. Trimming removed 1 base at V and 7 bases at J, with 5 bases between. The germline CDR1 and CDR2 sequences are GTSNPN and SVGIG (reference sequence). CDR3 DNA: TGTGCCTGGAGTGGGGAGAACATTCAGTACTTC. Residues: CAWSGENIQYF.